Below, 26 T cell receptor beta chains from the same sample are listed, as sequenced in a study of cytomegalovirus exposure and HLA in healthy donors listed by TCRdb under 2017. The method behind the library was the immunoSEQ multiplex PCR assay. The immuneACCESS repertoire file appears here via TCRdb, limited to in-frame rearrangements. These files lack a portion of the clones; in checked studies, under half of the deficit traces to unresolved V genes, and the cause of the others is not known. Counted in this sample were under 50,000 clones; around 94% of them appeared once. Together, the top ten hold approximately 7.8% of the sample. Input material: PBMCs. Source of these receptors: a woman younger than 35 in good health and CMV-seropositive.

The chain joins TRBV11-3 to TRBJ2-1; D is possibly TRBD2 (5 bases). CDR1 and CDR2 (germline): SGHNT, YENEEA. This CDR3 is 15 amino acids long. Trimming cost V 5 bases and J 6 bases, with 17 bases left between them. The CDR3 is CASSPGSSAFNEQFF. The CDR3 DNA follows: TGTGCCAGCAGCCCGGGATCATCCGCCTTCAATGAGCAGTTCTTC. The whole variable domain, filled in from reference TRBV11-3 and TRBJ2-1, reads EAGVVQSPRYKIIEKKQPVAFWCNPISGHNTLYWYLQNLGQGPELLIRYENEEAVDDSQLPKDRFSAERLKGVDSTLKIQPAELGDSAVYLCASSPGSSAFNEQFFGPGTRLTVL.

This clone occurred once. V usage is TRBV7-9 and J usage is TRBJ2-2; no clear D gene. From germline, CDR1 is SEHNR and CDR2 FQNEAQ (reference sequence). V dropped 1 base and J dropped 8 bases, with 11 bases sitting between them. The CDR3 runs to 14 residues. CDR3 DNA: TGTGCCAGCAGCTTAGGTCTAACCGGGGGGGAGCTGTTTTTT. Its translation: CASSLGLTGGELFF. The entire variable domain, with the rest obtained from reference TRBV7-9 and TRBJ2-2, is as follows: DTGVSQNPRHKITKRGQNVTFRCDPISEHNRLYWYRQTLGQGPEFLTYFQNEAQLEKSRLLSDRFSAERPKGSFSTLEIQRTEQGDSAMYLCASSLGLTGGELFFGEGSRLTVL.

The rearrangement joins TRBV30 to TRBJ1-4; TRBD1 aligns across 7 bases. There are 11 residues in the CDR3. V shed 5 bases and J 7 bases; nucleotides not matched to a gene: 1. Germline CDR1 and CDR2: GTSNPN and SVGIG (reference sequence). The CDR3 coding sequence is TGTGCCTGGGGGGACAGTGAAAAACTGTTTTTT. Its translation: CAWGDSEKLFF. The variable domain in full, with the rest retrieved from reference TRBV30 and TRBJ1-4, is SQTIHQWPATLVQPVGSPLSLECTVEGTSNPNLYWYRQAAGRGLQLLFYSVGIGQISSEVPQNLSASRPQDRQFILSSKKLLLSDSGFYLCAWGDSEKLFFGSGTQLSVL.

This clone was observed once. The chain has TRBV5-1 and TRBJ2-7; TRBD2 matches 7 bases. Trimming removed 2 bases from V and 2 bases from J; junction bases left unmatched: 13. Germline assignment: CDR1 SGHRS and CDR2 YFSETQ. The CDR3 length is 17 residues. The CDR3 DNA follows: TGCGCCAGCAGCTTAGCAACCACCGGGACTACACCCTACGAGCAGTACTTC. Its translation is CASSLATTGTTPYEQYF.

The rearrangement uses TRBV4-2 and TRBJ2-7; 10 nucleotides align to TRBD1. CDR1 is LGHNA, CDR2 YNFKEQ, per germline. The J segment lost 6 bases and the V segment lost 5 bases, leaving 13 bases of the junction unmatched. CDR3 size: 16 residues. The CDR3 nucleotides read TGTGCCAGCAGCTCCGAGGCCGGGACAGGGGTTCCCGAGCAGTACTTC. It codes for CASSSEAGTGVPEQYF.

The V and J genes are TRBV29-1 and TRBJ2-7, with TRBD1 identical over 8 bases. CDR1 and CDR2 (germline): SQVTM, ANQGSEA. The CDR3 totals 13 residues. V gave up 6 bases and J gave up 0 bases; unmatched junction bases: 4. The chain's CDR3 is CSVRTGSSYEQYF. The CDR3 bases are TGCAGCGTGCGGACAGGGAGCTCCTACGAGCAGTACTTC.

The chain links TRBV28 to TRBJ1-2; D unresolved. Germline CDR1 reads MDHEN; CDR2 reads SYDVKM. This CDR3 has 13 amino acids. V lost 6 bases and J 3 bases, leaving 11 bases between the germline ends. The DNA of the CDR3 is TGTGCCAGCAGCCCGACTTACCACTATGGCTACACCTTC. Translated: CASSPTYHYGYTF.

This clone was counted a single time. The rearrangement uses TRBV2 and TRBJ1-2; possible D gene TRBD1, 5 bases. This CDR3 has 13 amino acids. V lost 1 base and J lost 2, with 5 bases in between. Looked up from germline, CDR1 is SNHLY and CDR2 is FYNNEI. This chain's CDR3 is CASSEGGNYGYTF. The DNA for the CDR3 is TGTGCCAGCAGTGAAGGGGGCAACTATGGCTACACCTTC. The full variable domain, completed using reference TRBV2 and TRBJ1-2, is EPEVTQTPSHQVTQMGQEVILRCVPISNHLYFYWYRQILGQKVEFLVSFYNNEISEKSEIFDDQFSVERPDGSNFTLKIRSTKLEDSAMYFCASSEGGNYGYTFGSGTRLTVV.

The chain recombines TRBV5-1 with TRBJ1-1, with a weak D call TRBD1 (5 bases). Trimming took 2 bases from V and 1 from J, leaving 15 bases between them. The CDR3 loop spans 16 amino acids. The germline gives CDR1 SGHRS, CDR2 YFSETQ. The CDR3 DNA sequence: TGCGCCAGCAGCTTTAACAGGAAATTGGGGAACACTGAAGCTTTCTTT. Encoded protein: CASSFNRKLGNTEAFF. Supplemented by reference TRBV5-1 and TRBJ1-1, the full variable domain reads KAGVTQTPRYLIKTRGQQVTLSCSPISGHRSVSWYQQTPGQGLQFLFEYFSETQRNKGNFPGRFSGRQFSNSRSEMNVSTLELGDSALYLCASSFNRKLGNTEAFFGQGTRLTVV.

The rearrangement uses TRBV19 and TRBJ1-1, with a tentative D call TRBD1 (5 bases). There are 13 residues in the CDR3. V was pared by 5 bases and J by 2 bases, with 9 bases between. Germline V gene data show CDR1 as LNHDA and CDR2 as SQIVND (reference sequence). The CDR3 nucleotides are TGTGCCAGTAGTCCGCAGGGAAACACTGAAGCTTTCTTT. Encoded protein: CASSPQGNTEAFF.

The gene calls are TRBV4-1 and TRBJ1-2; perhaps TRBD1 as D (6 bases). This CDR3 is 13 amino acids long. Trimming took 1 base from V and 8 from J, leaving 11 bases between them. Germline CDR1 is MGHRA and CDR2 is YSYEKL. CDR3 loop: CASSQVTQGGYTF. The CDR3 bases are TGCGCCAGCAGCCAAGTAACGCAGGGGGGCTACACCTTC.

This rearrangement joins TRBV23-1 to TRBJ1-5; 8 bases are a match to TRBD1. TRBV23-1 has ORF status, its function being uncertain. The CDR3 length is 17 residues. The junction had 6 bases not matched to a gene; V was cut back by 0 bases and J by 2 bases. This CDR3 reads CASSQSVDREGNQPQHF. Here the CDR3 DNA reads TGCGCCAGCAGTCAATCGGTGGACAGGGAAGGCAATCAGCCCCAGCATTTT.

V and J are TRBV13 and TRBJ1-2, with TRBD1 matching 8 bases. CDR3 length: 13 residues. V was clipped by 7 bases and J by 7 bases; unmatched bases: 8. The germline CDR1 and CDR2 sequences are PRHDT and FYEKMQ (reference sequence). CDR3 sequence reads: CASTMGTGSGYTF. CDR3 nucleotides: TGTGCCAGCACAATGGGGACAGGTTCTGGCTACACCTTC.

The chain carries TRBV7-2 and TRBJ2-7; D is perhaps TRBD2 (6 bases). The CDR3 has 13 residues. CDR1 is SGHTA and CDR2 is FQGNSA in the germline V gene. V was cut by 1 base and J by 7 bases, with 11 bases left in between. CDR3 amino acids: CASSLVPGAEQYF. As DNA, the CDR3 is TGTGCCAGCAGCTTAGTCCCGGGAGCGGAGCAGTACTTC.

The chain recombines TRBV11-1 with TRBJ1-3; D may be TRBD1 (6 bases). Germline V gene lookup returns CDR1 SGHAT and CDR2 FQDESV (reference sequence). Trimming cost V 3 bases and J 1 base, with 10 bases left between them. CDR3 length: 15 residues. The CDR3 bases are TGTGCCAGCAGCTTGCGGACAGAATCTGGAAACACCATATATTTT. Translation gives CASSLRTESGNTIYF.

The V and J genes are TRBV2 and TRBJ2-7; a possible D gene is TRBD1 (5 bases). Between the trimmed V and J ends, which lost 4 bases and 3 bases, there was a span of 10 bases. Germline CDR1 and CDR2: SNHLY and FYNNEI. The CDR3 length is 13 residues. As DNA, the CDR3 is TGTGCCAGCAGTGTTGGCAGGGACTACGAGCAGTACTTC. This gives the protein CASSVGRDYEQYF.

The table lists this clone with a few counts. The chain carries TRBV6-5 and TRBJ2-7; 11 nucleotides line up with TRBD2. Germline-derived CDR1 and CDR2 are MNHEY and SVGAGI. With V trimmed by 6 bases and J by 6 bases, 7 bases remained unmatched. The CDR3 length is 14 residues. The CDR3 nucleotides read TGTGCCAGCAGGCCAACTAGCGGGAGTAGCGAGCAGTACTTC. Residues: CASRPTSGSSEQYF.

This clone turned up a few times. J is TRBJ1-1 and V is TRBV6-4, with D unclear. The V gene's germline CDR1 is MRHNA and CDR2 SNTAGT. The CDR3 is 14 amino acids. V lost 3 bases and J 1 base, leaving 9 bases between the germline ends. CDR3 sequence: CASSENIENTEAFF. The CDR3 bases are TGTGCCAGCAGTGAAAACATTGAGAACACTGAAGCTTTCTTT.

The chain combines TRBV28 with TRBJ2-7, with 11 bases that match TRBD1. After removal of 4 bases from V and 4 bases from J, the junction contained 3 bases not matched to a gene. The length of the CDR3 is 14 residues. Germline CDR1 and CDR2: MDHEN and SYDVKM. The CDR3 DNA reads TGTGCCAGCAGTTCCGGGACAGGGGGATACGAGCAGTACTTC. Its protein is CASSSGTGGYEQYF.

This clone has only one observation. The junction and the germline gene differ at one end; a read error may be behind it. The chain has TRBV7-7 and TRBJ2-1, with 12 bases fitting TRBD2. The CDR3 totals 16 residues. The germline V gene encodes CDR1 SSHAT and CDR2 FNYEAQ (reference sequence). CDR3 DNA: TGTGCTAGCAGCCCCCAACCTAGCGGGAGGGTCAATGAGCAGTTCTTC. Translation: CASSPQPSGRVNEQFF.

The chain is built from TRBV6-4 and TRBJ2-1; 10 bases agree with TRBD2. Germline trimming cut 0 bases from V and 3 bases from J; bases unmatched to any gene: 2. The germline gives CDR1 MRHNA, CDR2 SNTAGT. The CDR3 sequence is 16 residues long. The CDR3, as DNA: TGTGCCAGCAGTGACTCAGGGACTAGCGACTACAATGAGCAGTTCTTC. It encodes CASSDSGTSDYNEQFF.

About this clone itself: Within the sample, other DNA sequences also encode this same CDR3. V and J are TRBV6-4 and TRBJ2-1; D call uncertain. With 4 bases removed from V and 0 bases from J, the gap between germline ends came to 7 bases. CDR1 MRHNA and CDR2 SNTAGT come from the germline V gene. The CDR3 consists of 14 residues. CDR3 sequence reads: CASSAGGSYNEQFF. The CDR3 region has the DNA TGTGCCAGCAGTGCTGGCGGCTCCTACAATGAGCAGTTCTTC.

The chain joins TRBV23-1 to TRBJ1-1; TRBD1 is a possible D gene (6 bases). TRBV23-1 is annotated as an ORF whose role is uncertain. The CDR3 has 16 residues. V lost 1 base and J 3 bases, leaving 15 bases between the germline ends. The CDR3 bases are TGCGCCAGCAGTCAATTATCAGGGGCTGGGGACACTGAAGCTTTCTTT. Translated, it gives CASSQLSGAGDTEAFF.

This chain uses TRBV7-2 with TRBJ2-4; 11 bases match TRBD2. The germline V gene has CDR1 SGHTA and CDR2 FQGNSA. The CDR3 is 19 amino acids. V dropped 5 bases and J dropped 2; count of bases not matched to a gene: 14. CDR3 bases: TGTGCCAGCAGCGCAACCGGGACTAGCGGTCTACTTTCCAAAAACATTCAGTACTTC. This sequence encodes CASSATGTSGLLSKNIQYF.

This clone was detected a few times. The J gene is TRBJ1-2, the V gene TRBV4-2; no definite D call. Trimming left V 0 bases short and J 8 bases short, with 25 bases between. The V gene's germline CDR1 is LGHNA and CDR2 YNFKEQ. CDR3 length equals 18 residues. CDR3 in DNA: TGTGCCAGCAGCCAAGATAGCTTTTCGGCATGGGAGGAAGACGGCTACACCTTC. Its translation is CASSQDSFSAWEEDGYTF.

The rearrangement links TRBV11-3 to TRBJ2-6, with 9 bases identical to TRBD1. Germline loops: CDR1 SGHNT, CDR2 YENEEA. This CDR3 is 17 amino acids long. The ends lost 4 bases at V and 4 bases at J; junction bases unmatched: 8. CDR3 amino acids: CASSSTGGTMGANVLTF. Written as DNA, the CDR3 is TGTGCCAGCAGCTCTACAGGGGGCACGATGGGGGCCAACGTCCTGACTTTC.